Presented here are 2 T cell receptor beta chains from one specimen sequenced in a study of cytomegalovirus exposure and HLA in healthy donors. Primers for the PCR totalled 60 Vbeta and 13 Jbeta. Produced via immunoSEQ multiplex PCR; TCRdb's table is partial and in-frame only. The table shows more than 150,000 clones, with around 78% occurring only once. Specimen: PBMCs. Receptors were obtained from a woman aged 35 to 49 in good health and CMV-seropositive.

This clone was observed a handful of times. The identical CDR3 is also encoded by other nucleotide sequences in the sample. The chain has TRBV9 and TRBJ2-5; the D is unclear. The CDR3 is made up of 14 amino acids. V lost 0 bases and J lost 1, with 7 bases in between. Germline loops: CDR1 SGDLS, CDR2 YYNGEE. CDR3 nucleotide sequence: TGTGCCAGCAGCGTAGGTGTCAGCCAAGAGACCCAGTACTTC. It codes for CASSVGVSQETQYF.

The chain links TRBV6-1 to TRBJ1-2; 9 bases are shared with TRBD1. Germline V CDR1 and CDR2: MNHNS, SASEGT. V lost 4 bases, J lost 8 bases, and 8 bases stayed unmatched. The CDR3 totals 14 residues. The CDR3 region has the DNA TGTGCCAGCAGTGCCGGGACAGGGAAGGACGGCTACACCTTC. It encodes CASSAGTGKDGYTF.